The present TCR beta chain was sequenced within a study of control samples from healthy donors and cancer patients. Data came from immunoSEQ multiplex PCR; TCRdb stores just in-frame clones and leaves some out. The repertoire holds roughly 29,000 clones, roughly 78% seen once, with approximately 22% in the top ten. Germline values: CDR1 SQVTM, CDR2 ANQGSEA. The CDR3 is made up of 15 amino acids. V gave up 4 bases and J gave up 7 bases; unmatched junction bases: 11. The receptor comes from a man aged 60 to 75 with head and neck cancer. The rearrangement joins TRBV29-1 to TRBJ2-7; 12 bases align to TRBD2. The sequenced sample was PBMCs. DNA for the CDR3: TGCAGCGTTGGGCTAGCGGGAGGGCCGAGGGGTGAGCAGTACTTC. It specifies CSVGLAGGPRGEQYF.